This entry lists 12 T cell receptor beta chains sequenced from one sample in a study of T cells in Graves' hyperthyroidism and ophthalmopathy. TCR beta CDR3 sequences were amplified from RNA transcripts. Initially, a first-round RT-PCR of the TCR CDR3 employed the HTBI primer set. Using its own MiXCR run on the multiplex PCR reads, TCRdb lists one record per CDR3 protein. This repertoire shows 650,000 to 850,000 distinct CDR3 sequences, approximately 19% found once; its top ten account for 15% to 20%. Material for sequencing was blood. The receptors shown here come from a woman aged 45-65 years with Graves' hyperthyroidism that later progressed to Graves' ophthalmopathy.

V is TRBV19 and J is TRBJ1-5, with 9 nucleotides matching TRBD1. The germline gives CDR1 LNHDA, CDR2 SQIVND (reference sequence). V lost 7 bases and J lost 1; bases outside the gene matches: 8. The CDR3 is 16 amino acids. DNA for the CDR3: TGTGCCAGTACTCTAGGACAGGGGCCAAGCAATCAGCCCCAGCATTTT. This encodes CASTLGQGPSNQPQHF. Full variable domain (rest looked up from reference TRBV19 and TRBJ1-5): DGGITQSPKYLFRKEGQNVTLSCEQNLNHDAMYWYRQDPGQGLRLIYYSQIVNDFQKGDIAEGYSVSREKKESFPLTVTSAQKNPTAFYLCASTLGQGPSNQPQHFGDGTRLSIL.

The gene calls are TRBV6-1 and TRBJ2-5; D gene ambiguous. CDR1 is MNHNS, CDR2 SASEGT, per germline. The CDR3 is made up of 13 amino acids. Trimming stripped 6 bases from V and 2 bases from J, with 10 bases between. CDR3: CASRGMGQETQYF. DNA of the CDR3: TGTGCCAGCAGGGGAATGGGGCAAGAGACCCAGTACTTC.

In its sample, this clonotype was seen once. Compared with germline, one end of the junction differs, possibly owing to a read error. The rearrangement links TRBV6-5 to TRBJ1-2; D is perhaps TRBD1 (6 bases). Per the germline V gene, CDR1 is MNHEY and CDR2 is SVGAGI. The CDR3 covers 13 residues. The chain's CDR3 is CASSYPRGDGHTF. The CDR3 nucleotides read TGTGCCAGCAGTTACCCCAGGGGTGATGGCCACACCTTC.

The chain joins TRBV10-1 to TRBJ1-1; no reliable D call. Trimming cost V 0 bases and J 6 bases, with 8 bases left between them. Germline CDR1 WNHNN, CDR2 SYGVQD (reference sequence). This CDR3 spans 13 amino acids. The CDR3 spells CASSESWEAEAFF. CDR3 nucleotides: TGCGCCAGCAGTGAGTCTTGGGAAGCTGAAGCTTTCTTT.

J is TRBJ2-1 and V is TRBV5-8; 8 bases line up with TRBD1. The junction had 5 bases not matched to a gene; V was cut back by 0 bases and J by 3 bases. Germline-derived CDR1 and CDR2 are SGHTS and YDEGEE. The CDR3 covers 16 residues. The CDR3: CASSLVQGAYYNEQFF. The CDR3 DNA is TGTGCCAGCAGCTTGGTTCAGGGGGCATACTACAATGAGCAGTTCTTC.

CDR3 nucleotide sequence: TGTGCCAGCAAAACCGCACCGGGACAGGGGGCTTACATTCAGTACTTC. This codes for CASKTAPGQGAYIQYF. The V call is TRBV28, the J call TRBJ2-4; 12 bases match TRBD1. Trimming at V came to 7 bases and at J to 8 bases, leaving 12 bases not matched to a gene. This CDR3 comprises 16 residues. Per the germline V gene, CDR1 is MDHEN and CDR2 is SYDVKM.

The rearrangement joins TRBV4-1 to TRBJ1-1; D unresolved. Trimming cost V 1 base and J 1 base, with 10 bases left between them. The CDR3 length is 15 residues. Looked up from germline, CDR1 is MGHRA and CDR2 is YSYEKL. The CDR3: CASSQGSIRNTEAFF. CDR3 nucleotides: TGCGCCAGCAGCCAAGGTTCTATTAGGAACACTGAAGCTTTCTTT.

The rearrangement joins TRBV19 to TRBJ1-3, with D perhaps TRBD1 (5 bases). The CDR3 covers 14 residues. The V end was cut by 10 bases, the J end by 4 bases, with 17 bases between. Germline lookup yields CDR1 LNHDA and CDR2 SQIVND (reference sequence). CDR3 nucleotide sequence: TGTGCCACCGCGTCGCGGGGCGAGGGAAACACCATATATTTT. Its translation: CATASRGEGNTIYF.

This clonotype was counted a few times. CDR3 DNA sequence: TGCAGTGCTAGGGTGGCTAGCGGGAGTTACGAGCAGTACTTC. Its protein is CSARVASGSYEQYF. V usage is TRBV20-1 and J usage is TRBJ2-7, with 10 bases fitting TRBD2. The junction had 6 bases not matched to a gene; V was cut back by 3 bases and J by 4 bases. The CDR3 loop spans 14 amino acids. Per the germline V gene, CDR1 is DFQATT and CDR2 is SNEGSKA (reference sequence).

The CDR3 DNA sequence: TGCGCCAGCAGCCAAGGTCCTCAGGGGCCGAAGCAGTACTTC. Residues: CASSQGPQGPKQYF. The chain carries TRBV4-1 and TRBJ2-7; possibly TRBD1 for D (6 bases). The CDR3 is 14 amino acids. Germline V gene lookup returns CDR1 MGHRA and CDR2 YSYEKL. Deletions cut 1 base from V and 8 bases from J, with 15 bases between.

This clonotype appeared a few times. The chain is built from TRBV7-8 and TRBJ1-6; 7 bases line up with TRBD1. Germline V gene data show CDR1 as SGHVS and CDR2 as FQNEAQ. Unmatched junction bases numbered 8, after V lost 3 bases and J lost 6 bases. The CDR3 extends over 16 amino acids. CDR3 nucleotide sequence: TGTGCCAGCAGCTTGGGAAGACAGGGAGGTAATTCACCCCTCCACTTT. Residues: CASSLGRQGGNSPLHF.

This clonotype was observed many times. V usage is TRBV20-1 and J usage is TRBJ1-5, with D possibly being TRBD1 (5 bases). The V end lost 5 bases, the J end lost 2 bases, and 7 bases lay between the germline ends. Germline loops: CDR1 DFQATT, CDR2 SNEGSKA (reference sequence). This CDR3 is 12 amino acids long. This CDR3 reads CSAGGGNQPQHF. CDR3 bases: TGCAGTGCTGGGGGGGGCAATCAGCCCCAGCATTTT.